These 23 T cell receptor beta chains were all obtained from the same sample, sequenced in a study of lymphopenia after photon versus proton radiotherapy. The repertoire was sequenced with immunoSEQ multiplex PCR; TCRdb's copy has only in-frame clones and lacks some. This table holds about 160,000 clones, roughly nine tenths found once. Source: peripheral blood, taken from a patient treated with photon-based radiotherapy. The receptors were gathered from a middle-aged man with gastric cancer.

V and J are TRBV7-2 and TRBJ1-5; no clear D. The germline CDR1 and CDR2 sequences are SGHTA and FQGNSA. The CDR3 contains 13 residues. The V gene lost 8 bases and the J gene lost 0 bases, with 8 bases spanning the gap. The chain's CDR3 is CASGRNSNQPQHF. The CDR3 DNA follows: TGTGCCAGCGGCCGGAATAGCAATCAGCCCCAGCATTTT.

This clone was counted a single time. CDR3 in amino acids: CASGLGSGYTEAFF. In DNA, the CDR3 is TGTGCTAGTGGTTTGGGATCAGGGTACACTGAAGCTTTCTTT. The chain recombines TRBV12-5 with TRBJ1-1; a weak D match, TRBD1 (5 bases). CDR1 and CDR2 from the germline V gene are LGHNT and FRNRAP. The ends were cut back, 1 base at V and 3 bases at J, with 9 bases in the middle. This CDR3 is built from 14 residues.

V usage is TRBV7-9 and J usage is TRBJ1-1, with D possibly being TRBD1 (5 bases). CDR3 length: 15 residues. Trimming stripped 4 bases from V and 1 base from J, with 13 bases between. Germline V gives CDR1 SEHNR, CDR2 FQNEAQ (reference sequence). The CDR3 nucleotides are TGTGCCAGCAGCTCGGGGGACGGGGCGAACACTGAAGCTTTCTTT. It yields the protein CASSSGDGANTEAFF. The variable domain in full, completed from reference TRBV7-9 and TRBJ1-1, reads DTGVSQNPRHKITKRGQNVTFRCDPISEHNRLYWYRQTLGQGPEFLTYFQNEAQLEKSRLLSDRFSAERPKGSFSTLEIQRTEQGDSAMYLCASSSGDGANTEAFFGQGTRLTVV.

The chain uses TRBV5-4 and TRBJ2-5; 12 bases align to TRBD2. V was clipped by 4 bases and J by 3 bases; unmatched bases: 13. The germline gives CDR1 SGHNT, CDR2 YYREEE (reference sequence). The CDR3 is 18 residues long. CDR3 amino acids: CASSPGLAGKNFKETQYF. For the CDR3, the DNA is TGTGCCAGCAGCCCCGGACTAGCGGGAAAGAACTTCAAAGAGACCCAGTACTTC.

DNA for the CDR3: TGTGCCAGCAGGATACTAGGGGCGGGCAATGAGCAGTTCTTC. It codes for CASRILGAGNEQFF. This chain uses TRBV27 with TRBJ2-1; D is tentatively TRBD1 or TRBD2 (5 bases each). The CDR3 consists of 14 residues. Per the germline V gene, CDR1 is MNHEY and CDR2 is SMNVEV (reference sequence). The V and J ends lost 6 bases and 6 bases respectively, with 15 bases between them.

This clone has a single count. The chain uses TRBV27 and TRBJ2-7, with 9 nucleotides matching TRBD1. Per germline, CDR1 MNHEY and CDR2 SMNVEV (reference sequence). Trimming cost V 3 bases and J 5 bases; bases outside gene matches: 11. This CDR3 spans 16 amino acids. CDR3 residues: CASSFYGTGFLDEQYF. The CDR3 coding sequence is TGTGCCAGCAGTTTTTACGGGACAGGGTTTTTGGACGAGCAGTACTTC.

In DNA, the CDR3 is TGTGCCAGCAGCCCCCGGGACAGGGGACCCCATGAGCAGTTCTTC. Amino acid sequence: CASSPRDRGPHEQFF. The rearrangement uses TRBV5-4 and TRBJ2-1, with 10 bases that match TRBD1. The CDR3 runs to 15 residues. J lost 8 bases, V lost 4 bases, and 9 bases had no gene match. Germline CDR1 SGHNT, CDR2 YYREEE (reference sequence).

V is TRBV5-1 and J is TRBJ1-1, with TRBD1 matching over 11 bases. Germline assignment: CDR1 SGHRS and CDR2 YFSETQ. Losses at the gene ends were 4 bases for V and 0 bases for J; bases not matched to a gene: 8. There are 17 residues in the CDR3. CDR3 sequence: CASSSRDRGILNTEAFF. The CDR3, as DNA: TGCGCCAGCAGCAGCCGGGACAGGGGGATACTGAACACTGAAGCTTTCTTT.

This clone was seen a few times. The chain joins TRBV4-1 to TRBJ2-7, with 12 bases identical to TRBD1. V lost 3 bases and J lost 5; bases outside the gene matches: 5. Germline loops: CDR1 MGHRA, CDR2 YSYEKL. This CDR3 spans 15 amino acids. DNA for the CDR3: TGCGCCAGCAGCCACCGGGGACAGGGGGCTGACGAGCAGTACTTC. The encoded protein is CASSHRGQGADEQYF.

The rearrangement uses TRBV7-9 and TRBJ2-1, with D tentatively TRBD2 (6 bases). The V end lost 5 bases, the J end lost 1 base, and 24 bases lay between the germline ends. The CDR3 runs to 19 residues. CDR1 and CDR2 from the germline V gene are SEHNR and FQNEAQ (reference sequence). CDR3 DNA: TGTGCCAGCAGCCCAGCGGCGGCGGGACCCCTCGCGTCCTACAATGAGCAGTTCTTC. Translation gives CASSPAAAGPLASYNEQFF.

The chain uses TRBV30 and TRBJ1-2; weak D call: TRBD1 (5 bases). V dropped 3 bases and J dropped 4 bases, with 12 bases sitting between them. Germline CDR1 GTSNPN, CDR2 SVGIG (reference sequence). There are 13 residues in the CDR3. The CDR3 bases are TGTGCCTGGAGCCCTGGGACGGTCTATGGCTACACCTTC. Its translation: CAWSPGTVYGYTF.

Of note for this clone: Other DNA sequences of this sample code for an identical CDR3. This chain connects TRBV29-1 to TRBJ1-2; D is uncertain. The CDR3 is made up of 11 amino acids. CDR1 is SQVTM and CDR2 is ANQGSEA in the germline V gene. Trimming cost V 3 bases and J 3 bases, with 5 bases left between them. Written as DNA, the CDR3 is TGCAGCGTTGATGGTTACTATGGCTACACCTTC. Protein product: CSVDGYYGYTF.

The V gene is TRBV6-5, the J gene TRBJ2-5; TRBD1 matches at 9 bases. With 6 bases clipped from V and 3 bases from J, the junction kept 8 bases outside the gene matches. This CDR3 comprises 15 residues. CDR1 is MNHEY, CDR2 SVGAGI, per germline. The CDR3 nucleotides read TGTGCCAGCAGCCGCCGGACAGGGGCAAAAGAGACCCAGTACTTC. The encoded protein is CASSRRTGAKETQYF.

CDR3 nucleotides: TGTGCCAGCCTTGATATAGCCAAAAACATTCAGTACTTC. Protein sequence: CASLDIAKNIQYF. The chain links TRBV6-1 to TRBJ2-4, with D uncertain. This CDR3 has 13 amino acids. In germline, CDR1 is MNHNS, CDR2 SASEGT. Trimming took off 8 bases at V and 0 bases at J, with 8 bases between the two ends.

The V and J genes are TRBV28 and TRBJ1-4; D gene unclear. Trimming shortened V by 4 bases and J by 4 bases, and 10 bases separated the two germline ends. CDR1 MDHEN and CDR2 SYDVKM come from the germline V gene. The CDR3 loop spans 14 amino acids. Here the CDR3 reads CASSSQVRNEKLFF. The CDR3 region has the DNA TGTGCCAGCAGTTCCCAGGTCCGTAATGAAAAACTGTTTTTT.

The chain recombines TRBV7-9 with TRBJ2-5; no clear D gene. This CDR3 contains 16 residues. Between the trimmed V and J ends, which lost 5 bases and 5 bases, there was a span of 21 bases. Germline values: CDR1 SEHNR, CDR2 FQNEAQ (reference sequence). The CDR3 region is CASSPLGFQAGETQYF. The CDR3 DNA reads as TGTGCCAGCAGCCCTCTGGGGTTTCAGGCTGGGGAGACCCAGTACTTC.

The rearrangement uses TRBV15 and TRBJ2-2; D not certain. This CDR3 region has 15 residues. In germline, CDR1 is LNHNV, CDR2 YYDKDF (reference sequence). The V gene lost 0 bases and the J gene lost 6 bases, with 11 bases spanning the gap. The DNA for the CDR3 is TGTGCCACCAGCAGAGAGCAACGGTTGGCCGGGGAGCTGTTTTTT. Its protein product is CATSREQRLAGELFF.

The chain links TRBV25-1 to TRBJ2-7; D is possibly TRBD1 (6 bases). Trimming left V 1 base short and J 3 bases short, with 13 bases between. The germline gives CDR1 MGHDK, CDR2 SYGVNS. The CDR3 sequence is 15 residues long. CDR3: CASSELGGDLYEQYF. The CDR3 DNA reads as TGTGCCAGCAGTGAATTAGGGGGAGATCTCTACGAGCAGTACTTC.

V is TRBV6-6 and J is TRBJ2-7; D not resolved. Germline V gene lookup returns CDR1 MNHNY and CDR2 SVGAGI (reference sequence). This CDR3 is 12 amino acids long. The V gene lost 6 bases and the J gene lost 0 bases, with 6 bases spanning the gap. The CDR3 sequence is CASRTASYEQYF. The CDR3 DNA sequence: TGTGCCAGCAGGACGGCCTCCTACGAGCAGTACTTC.

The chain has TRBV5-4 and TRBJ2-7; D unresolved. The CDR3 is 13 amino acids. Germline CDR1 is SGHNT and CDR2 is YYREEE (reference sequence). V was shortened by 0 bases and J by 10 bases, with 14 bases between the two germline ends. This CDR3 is CASSLADAGPQYF. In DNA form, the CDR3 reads TGTGCCAGCAGCTTGGCAGATGCAGGACCTCAGTACTTC.

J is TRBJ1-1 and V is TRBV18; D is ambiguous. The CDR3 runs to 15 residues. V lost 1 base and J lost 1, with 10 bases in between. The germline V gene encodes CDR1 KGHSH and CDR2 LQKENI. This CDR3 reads CASSPREGKNTEAFF. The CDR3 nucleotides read TGTGCCAGCTCACCACGGGAGGGAAAGAACACTGAAGCTTTCTTT.

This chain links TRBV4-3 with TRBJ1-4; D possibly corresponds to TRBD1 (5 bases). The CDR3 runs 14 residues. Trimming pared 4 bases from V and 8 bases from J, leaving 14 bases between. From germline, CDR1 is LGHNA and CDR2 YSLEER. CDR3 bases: TGCGCCAGCAGCCCAGGGAAATCGGGGGAAAAACTGTTTTTT. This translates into CASSPGKSGEKLFF.

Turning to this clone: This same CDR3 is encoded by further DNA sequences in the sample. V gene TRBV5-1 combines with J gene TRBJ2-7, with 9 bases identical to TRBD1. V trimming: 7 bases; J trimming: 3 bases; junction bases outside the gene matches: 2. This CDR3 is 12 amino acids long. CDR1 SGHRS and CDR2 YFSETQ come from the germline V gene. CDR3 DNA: TGCGCCAGCTCGGGACAGGGCTACGAGCAGTACTTC. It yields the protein CASSGQGYEQYF.